Listed below are T cell receptor beta chains from one sample, sequenced in a study of cytomegalovirus exposure and HLA in healthy donors. The protocol was immunoSEQ multiplex PCR, while the TCRdb copy is restricted to in-frame clones and leaves out a portion. The data hold about 110,000 clones, with roughly 80% observed a single time. Sequencing was carried out using PBMCs. These receptors originate from a man aged 25-45 years in good health and CMV-seropositive. Both conserved end residues are part of each CDR3. The order of the fields is J gene, clone size, V gene, D gene, CDR3 protein, CDR3 DNA. D genes are given only for firm matches. Only some rows state a clone size, as once, few, many or a class for expanded clones.

J: TRBJ1-3; size: NA; V: TRBV30; D: TRBD1; CDR3: CAWSGQGGTIYF; DNA: TGTGCCTGGAGTGGACAGGGAGGCACCATATATTTT
J: TRBJ2-2; size: NA; V: TRBV6-6; D: TRBD2; CDR3: CASKVGGGDTGELFF; DNA: TGTGCCAGCAAGGTGGGCGGGGGTGACACCGGGGAGCTGTTTTTT
J: TRBJ2-1; size: NA; V: TRBV7-2; D: TRBD1; CDR3: CASSLGTGREQFF; DNA: TGTGCCAGCAGCTTGGGGACAGGGCGAGAGCAGTTCTTC
J: TRBJ1-1; size: few; V: TRBV18; D: TRBD1; CDR3: CASSGTGMNTEAFF; DNA: TGTGCCAGCTCAGGGACAGGGATGAACACTGAAGCTTTCTTT
J: TRBJ1-4; size: NA; V: TRBV7-6; D: NA; CDR3: CASSLVEGEKLFF; DNA: TGTGCCAGCAGCTTAGTTGAGGGTGAAAAACTGTTTTTT
J: TRBJ2-3; size: once; V: TRBV9; D: NA; CDR3: CASRGGGVSSTDTQYF; DNA: TGTGCCAGCAGGGGAGGGGGGGTATCTAGCACAGATACGCAGTATTTT
J: TRBJ2-1; size: NA; V: TRBV7-8; D: TRBD2; CDR3: CASSATGTIYNEQFF; DNA: TGTGCCAGCAGCGCCACCGGGACTATCTACAATGAGCAGTTCTTC
J: TRBJ2-3; size: once; V: TRBV4-1; D: NA; CDR3: CASSQTAAGTQYF; DNA: TGCGCCAGCAGTCAAACGGCGGCGGGTACGCAGTATTTT
J: TRBJ2-7; size: few; V: TRBV7-9; D: TRBD1; CDR3: CASSSTGDEQYF; DNA: TGTGCCAGCAGCTCTACAGGGGACGAGCAGTACTTC
J: TRBJ2-5; size: NA; V: TRBV5-1; D: TRBD1; CDR3: CASSVPGQGGERETQYF; DNA: TGCGCCAGCAGCGTTCCGGGACAGGGAGGGGAGCGGGAGACCCAGTACTTC
J: TRBJ2-3; size: NA; V: TRBV7-9; D: TRBD2; CDR3: CASRGGLRTDTQYF; DNA: TGTGCCAGCCGGGGGGGACTCCGCACAGATACGCAGTATTTT
J: TRBJ2-5; size: few; V: TRBV7-6; D: TRBD2; CDR3: CASSLGGLAGQETQYF; DNA: TGTGCCAGCAGCTTAGGAGGACTAGCGGGGCAAGAGACCCAGTACTTC
J: TRBJ2-2; size: NA; V: TRBV9; D: NA; CDR3: CASSVGTLGELFF; DNA: TGTGCCAGCAGCGTCGGGACTCTCGGGGAGCTGTTTTTT